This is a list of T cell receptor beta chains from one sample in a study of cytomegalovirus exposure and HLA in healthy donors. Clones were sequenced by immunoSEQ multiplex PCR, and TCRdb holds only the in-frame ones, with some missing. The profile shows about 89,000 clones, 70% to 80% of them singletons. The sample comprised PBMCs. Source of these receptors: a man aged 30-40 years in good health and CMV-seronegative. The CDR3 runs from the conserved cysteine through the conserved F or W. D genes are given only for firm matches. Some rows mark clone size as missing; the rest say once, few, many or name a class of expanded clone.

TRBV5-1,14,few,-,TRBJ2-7,CASSSGLVSYEQYF,TGCGCCAGCAGCTCAGGACTCGTCTCCTACGAGCAGTACTTC
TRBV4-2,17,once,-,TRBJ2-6,CASSQEDSGAGANVLTF,TGTGCCAGCAGCCAAGAGGATTCGGGGGCTGGGGCCAACGTCCTGACTTTC
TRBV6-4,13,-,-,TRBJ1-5,CASSADSNQPQHF,TGTGCCAGCAGCGCAGATAGCAATCAGCCCCAGCATTTT
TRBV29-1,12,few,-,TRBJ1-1,CSVDSLKTEAFF,TGCAGCGTTGACTCCCTAAAAACTGAAGCTTTCTTT
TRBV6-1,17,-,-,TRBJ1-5,CASSEGRGGPSNQPQHF,TGTGCCAGCAGTGAAGGTCGGGGGGGACCTAGCAATCAGCCCCAGCATTTT
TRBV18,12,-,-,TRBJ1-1,CASSPYSDGAFF,TGTGCCAGCTCACCCTACTCCGATGGGGCATTCTTT
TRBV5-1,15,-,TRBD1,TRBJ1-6,CASSQGARDNSPLHF,TGCGCCAGCAGTCAGGGGGCGAGGGATAATTCACCCCTCCACTTT
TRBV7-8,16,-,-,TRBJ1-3,CASSLGTSASGNTIYF,TGTGCCAGCAGCTTGGGGACTTCGGCCTCTGGAAACACCATATATTTT
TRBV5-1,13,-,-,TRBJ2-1,CASTQTTYNEQFF,TGCGCCAGCACCCAGACAACTTACAATGAGCAGTTCTTC
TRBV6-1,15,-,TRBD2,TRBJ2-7,CASSEEGGGGYEQYF,TGTGCCAGCAGTGAAGAAGGCGGGGGGGGGTACGAGCAGTACTTC
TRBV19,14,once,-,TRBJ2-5,CASSITRGSETQYF,TGTGCCAGTAGTATAACGCGGGGTAGCGAGACCCAGTACTTC
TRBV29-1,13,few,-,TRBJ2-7,CSVEVGDTYEQYF,TGCAGCGTTGAAGTAGGCGACACCTACGAGCAGTACTTC
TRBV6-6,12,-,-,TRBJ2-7,CASSQLAYEQYF,TGTGCCAGCAGTCAGCTAGCGTACGAGCAGTACTTC
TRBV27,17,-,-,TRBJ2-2,CASSRQGLYANTGELFF,TGTGCCAGCAGCCGGCAGGGGTTATACGCGAACACCGGGGAGCTGTTTTTT
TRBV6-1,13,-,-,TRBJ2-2,CASILSVFGELFF,TGTGCCAGCATTTTATCGGTATTCGGGGAGCTGTTTTTT
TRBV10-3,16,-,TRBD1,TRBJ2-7,CAISESGTGKRGEQYF,TGTGCCATCAGTGAGTCGGGGACAGGGAAGAGAGGCGAGCAGTACTTC
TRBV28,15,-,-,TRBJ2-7,CASKSWGASLYEQYF,TGTGCCAGCAAATCTTGGGGCGCATCCCTCTACGAGCAGTACTTC
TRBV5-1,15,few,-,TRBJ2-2,CASSLGPSNTGELFF,TGCGCCAGCAGCTTGGGGCCGTCGAACACCGGGGAGCTGTTTTTT
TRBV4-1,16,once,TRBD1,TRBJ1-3,CASSQGQGGLGNTIYF,TGCGCCAGCAGCCAAGGACAGGGGGGGTTGGGAAACACCATATATTTT
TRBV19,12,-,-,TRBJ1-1,CASSNIAAEAFF,TGTGCCAGTAGTAACATCGCGGCTGAAGCTTTCTTT
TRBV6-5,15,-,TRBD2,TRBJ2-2,CASSKTSGGAGELFF,TGTGCCAGCAGTAAGACTAGCGGGGGGGCCGGGGAGCTGTTTTTT
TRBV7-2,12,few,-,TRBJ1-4,CASSPDGDILFF,TGTGCCAGCAGCCCGGACGGGGACATACTGTTTTTT
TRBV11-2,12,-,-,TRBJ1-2,CASSAHRDGYTF,TGTGCCAGCAGCGCCCACAGGGATGGCTACACCTTC
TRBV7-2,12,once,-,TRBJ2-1,CASSLDSGEQFF,TGTGCCAGCAGCTTAGATTCGGGTGAGCAGTTCTTC
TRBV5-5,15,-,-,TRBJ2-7,CASSLDRDIGLEQYF,TGTGCCAGCAGCCTGGACCGGGACATCGGATTGGAGCAGTACTTC
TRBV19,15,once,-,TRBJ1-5,CASTPQQYSNQPQHF,TGTGCCAGTACCCCGCAACAATATAGCAATCAGCCCCAGCATTTT